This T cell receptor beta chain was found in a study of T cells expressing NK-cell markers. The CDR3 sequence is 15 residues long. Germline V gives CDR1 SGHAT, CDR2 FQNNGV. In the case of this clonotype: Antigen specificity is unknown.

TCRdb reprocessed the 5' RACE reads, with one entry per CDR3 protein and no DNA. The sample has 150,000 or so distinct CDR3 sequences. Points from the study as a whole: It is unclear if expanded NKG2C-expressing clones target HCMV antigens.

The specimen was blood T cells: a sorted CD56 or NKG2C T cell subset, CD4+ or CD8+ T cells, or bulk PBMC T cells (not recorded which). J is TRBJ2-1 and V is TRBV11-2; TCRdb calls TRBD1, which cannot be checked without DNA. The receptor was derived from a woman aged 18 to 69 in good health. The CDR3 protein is CASSSYRGGWNEQFF.